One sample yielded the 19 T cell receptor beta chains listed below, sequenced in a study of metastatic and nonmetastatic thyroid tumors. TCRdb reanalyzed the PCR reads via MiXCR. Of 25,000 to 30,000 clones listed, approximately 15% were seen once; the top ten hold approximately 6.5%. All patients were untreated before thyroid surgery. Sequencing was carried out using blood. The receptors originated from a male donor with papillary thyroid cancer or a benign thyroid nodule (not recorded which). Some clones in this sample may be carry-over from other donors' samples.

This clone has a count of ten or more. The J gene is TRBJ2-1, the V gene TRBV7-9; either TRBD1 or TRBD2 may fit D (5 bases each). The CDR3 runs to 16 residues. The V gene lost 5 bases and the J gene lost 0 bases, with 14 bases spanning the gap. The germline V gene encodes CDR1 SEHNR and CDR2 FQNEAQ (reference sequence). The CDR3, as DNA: TGTGCCAGCAGCCTCGGGGCCTTTAGCTCCTACAATGAGCAGTTCTTC. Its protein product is CASSLGAFSSYNEQFF.

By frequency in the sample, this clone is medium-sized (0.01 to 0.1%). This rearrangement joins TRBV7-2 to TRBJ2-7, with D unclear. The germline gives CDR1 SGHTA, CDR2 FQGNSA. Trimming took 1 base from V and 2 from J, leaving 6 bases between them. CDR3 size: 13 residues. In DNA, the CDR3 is TGTGCCAGCAGCTTAGAGGGAACCTACGAGCAGTACTTC. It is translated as CASSLEGTYEQYF.

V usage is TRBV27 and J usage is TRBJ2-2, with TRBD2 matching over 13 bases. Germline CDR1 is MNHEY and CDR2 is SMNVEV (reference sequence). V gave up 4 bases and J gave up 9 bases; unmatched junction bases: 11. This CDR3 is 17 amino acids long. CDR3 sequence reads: CASSSLLRTSGSRELFF. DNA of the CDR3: TGTGCCAGCAGTTCCCTACTTAGGACTAGCGGGAGCAGGGAGCTGTTTTTT.

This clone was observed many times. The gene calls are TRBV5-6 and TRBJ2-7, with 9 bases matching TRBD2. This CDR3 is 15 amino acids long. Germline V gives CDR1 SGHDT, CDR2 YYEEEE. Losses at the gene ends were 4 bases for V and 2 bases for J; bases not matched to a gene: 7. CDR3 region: CASSPVAGDPYEQYF. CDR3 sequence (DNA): TGTGCCAGCAGCCCGGTAGCGGGAGACCCCTACGAGCAGTACTTC.

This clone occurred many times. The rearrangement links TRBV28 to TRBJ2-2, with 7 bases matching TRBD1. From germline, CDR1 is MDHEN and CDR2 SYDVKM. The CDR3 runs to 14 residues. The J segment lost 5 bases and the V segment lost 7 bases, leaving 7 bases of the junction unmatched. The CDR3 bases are TGTGCCAGCACCAGGGTACAGGGGACCGGGGAGCTGTTTTTT. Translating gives CASTRVQGTGELFF.

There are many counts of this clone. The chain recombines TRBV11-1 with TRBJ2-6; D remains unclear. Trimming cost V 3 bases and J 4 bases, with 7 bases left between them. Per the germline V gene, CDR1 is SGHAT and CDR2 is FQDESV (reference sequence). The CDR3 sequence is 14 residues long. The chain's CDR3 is CASSFPWGANVLTF. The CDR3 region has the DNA TGTGCCAGCAGCTTTCCCTGGGGGGCCAACGTCCTGACTTTC.

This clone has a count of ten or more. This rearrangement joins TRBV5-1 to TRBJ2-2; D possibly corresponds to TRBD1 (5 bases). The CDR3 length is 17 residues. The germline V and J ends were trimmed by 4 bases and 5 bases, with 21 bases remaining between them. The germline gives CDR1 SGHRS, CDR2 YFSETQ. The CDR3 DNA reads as TGCGCCAGCAGCCGAGGAAGGTTAGGGGCCGCAACCGGGGAGCTGTTTTTT. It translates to CASSRGRLGAATGELFF.

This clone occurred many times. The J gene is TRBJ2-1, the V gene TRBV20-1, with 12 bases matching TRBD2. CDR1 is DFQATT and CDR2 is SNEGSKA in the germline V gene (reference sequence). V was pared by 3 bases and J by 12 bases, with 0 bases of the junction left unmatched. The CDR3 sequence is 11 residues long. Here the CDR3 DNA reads TGCAGTGCTAGGACTAGCGGGAGGCAGTTCTTC. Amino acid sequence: CSARTSGRQFF.

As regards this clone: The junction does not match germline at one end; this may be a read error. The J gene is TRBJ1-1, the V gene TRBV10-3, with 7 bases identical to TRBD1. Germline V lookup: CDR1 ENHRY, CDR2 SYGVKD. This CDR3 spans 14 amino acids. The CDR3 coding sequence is TGTGCCATAAGTGACTCAACAGGGGAGGCTGAAGCTTTCTTT. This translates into CAISDSTGEAEAFF.

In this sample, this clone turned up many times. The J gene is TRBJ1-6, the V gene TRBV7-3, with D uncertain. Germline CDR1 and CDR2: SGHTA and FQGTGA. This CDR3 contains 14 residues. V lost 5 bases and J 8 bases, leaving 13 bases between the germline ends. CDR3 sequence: CASSSGPGDSPLHF. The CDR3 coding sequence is TGTGCCAGCAGCAGCGGTCCTGGGGATTCACCCCTCCACTTT. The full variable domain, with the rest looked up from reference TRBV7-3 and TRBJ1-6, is GAGVSQTPSNKVTEKGKYVELRCDPISGHTALYWYRQSLGQGPEFLIYFQGTGAADDSGLPNDRFFAVRPEGSVSTLKIQRTERGDSAVYLCASSSGPGDSPLHFGNGTRLTVT.

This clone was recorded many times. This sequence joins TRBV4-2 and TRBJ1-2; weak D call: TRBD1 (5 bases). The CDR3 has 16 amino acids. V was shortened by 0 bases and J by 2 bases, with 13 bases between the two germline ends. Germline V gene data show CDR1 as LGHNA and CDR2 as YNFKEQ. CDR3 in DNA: TGTGCCAGCAGCCAAGATCTAGCAGGGACGAACTATGGCTACACCTTC. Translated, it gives CASSQDLAGTNYGYTF.

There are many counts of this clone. In nucleotides, the CDR3 is TGCAGCGTCGGCCAGACAGGACCCAATCAGCCCCAGCATTTT. This encodes CSVGQTGPNQPQHF. The chain uses TRBV29-1 and TRBJ1-5, with D maybe TRBD1 (6 bases). V lost 6 bases and J lost 3, with 15 bases in between. Germline CDR1 SQVTM, CDR2 ANQGSEA. The CDR3 totals 14 residues.

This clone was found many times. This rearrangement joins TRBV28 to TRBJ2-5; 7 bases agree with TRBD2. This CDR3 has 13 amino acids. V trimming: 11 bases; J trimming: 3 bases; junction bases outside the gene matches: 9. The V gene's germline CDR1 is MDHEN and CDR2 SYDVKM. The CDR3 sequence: CAHQGGSKETQYF. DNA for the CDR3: TGTGCCCACCAGGGAGGGAGCAAAGAGACCCAGTACTTC.

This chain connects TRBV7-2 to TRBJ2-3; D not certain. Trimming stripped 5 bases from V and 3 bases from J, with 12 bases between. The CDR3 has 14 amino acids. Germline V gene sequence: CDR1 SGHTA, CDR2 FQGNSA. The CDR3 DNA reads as TGTGCCAGCAGCCTCCTAGTAGGGACAGATACGCAGTATTTT. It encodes CASSLLVGTDTQYF.

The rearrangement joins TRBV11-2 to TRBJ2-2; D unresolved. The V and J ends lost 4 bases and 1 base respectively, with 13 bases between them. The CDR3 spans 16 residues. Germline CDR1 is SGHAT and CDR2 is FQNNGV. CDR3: CASSSKTRVNTGELFF. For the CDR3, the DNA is TGTGCCAGCAGCTCGAAGACAAGAGTGAACACCGGGGAGCTGTTTTTT. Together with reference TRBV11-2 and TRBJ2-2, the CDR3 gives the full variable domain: EAGVAQSPRYKIIEKRQSVAFWCNPISGHATLYWYQQILGQGPKLLIQFQNNGVVDDSQLPKDRFSAERLKGVDSTLKIQPAKLEDSAVYLCASSSKTRVNTGELFFGEGSRLTVL.

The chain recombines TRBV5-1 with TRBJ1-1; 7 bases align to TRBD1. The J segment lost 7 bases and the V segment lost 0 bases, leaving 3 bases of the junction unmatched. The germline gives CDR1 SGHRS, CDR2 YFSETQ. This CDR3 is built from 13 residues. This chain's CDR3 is CASSLDGQVEAFF. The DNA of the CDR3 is TGCGCCAGCAGCTTGGATGGACAGGTTGAAGCTTTCTTT.

The CDR3 DNA reads TGCAGTGCTAGAGATGACCCTCGGACTAGCGGCCACACAGATACGCAGTATTTT. It translates to CSARDDPRTSGHTDTQYF. This chain links TRBV20-1 with TRBJ2-3; 10 nucleotides agree with TRBD2. The germline gives CDR1 DFQATT, CDR2 SNEGSKA (reference sequence). The ends lost 0 bases at V and 2 bases at J; junction bases unmatched: 11. This CDR3 comprises 18 residues.

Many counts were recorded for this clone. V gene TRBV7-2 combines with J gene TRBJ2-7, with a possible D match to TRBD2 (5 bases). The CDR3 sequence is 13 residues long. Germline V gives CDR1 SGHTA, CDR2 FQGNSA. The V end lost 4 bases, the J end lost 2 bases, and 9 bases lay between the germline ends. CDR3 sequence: CASSSDLTYEQYF. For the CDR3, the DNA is TGTGCCAGCAGCTCGGACTTAACCTACGAGCAGTACTTC.

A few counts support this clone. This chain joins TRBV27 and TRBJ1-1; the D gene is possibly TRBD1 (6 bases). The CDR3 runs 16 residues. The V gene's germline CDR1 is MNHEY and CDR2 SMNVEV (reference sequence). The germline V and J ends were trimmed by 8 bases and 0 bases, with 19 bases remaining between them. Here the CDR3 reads CASRSSGVRMNTEAFF. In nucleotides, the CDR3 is TGTGCCAGCCGCTCTTCAGGGGTTAGGATGAACACTGAAGCTTTCTTT.